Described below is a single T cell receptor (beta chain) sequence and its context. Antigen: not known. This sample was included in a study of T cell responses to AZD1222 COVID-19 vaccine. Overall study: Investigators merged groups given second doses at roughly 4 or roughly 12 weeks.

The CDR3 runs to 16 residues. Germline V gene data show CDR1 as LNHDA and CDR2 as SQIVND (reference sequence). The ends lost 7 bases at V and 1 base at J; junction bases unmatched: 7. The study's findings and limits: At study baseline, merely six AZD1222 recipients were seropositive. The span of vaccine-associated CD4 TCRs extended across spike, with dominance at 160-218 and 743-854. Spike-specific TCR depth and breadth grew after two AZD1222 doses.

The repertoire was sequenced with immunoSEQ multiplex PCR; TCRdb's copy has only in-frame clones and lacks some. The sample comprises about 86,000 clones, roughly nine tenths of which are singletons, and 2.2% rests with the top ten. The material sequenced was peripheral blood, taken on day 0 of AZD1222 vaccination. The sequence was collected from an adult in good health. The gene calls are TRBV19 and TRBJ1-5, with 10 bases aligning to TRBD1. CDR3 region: CASIPGTGVSNQPQHF. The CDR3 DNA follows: TGTGCCAGTATACCCGGGACAGGGGTCAGCAATCAGCCCCAGCATTTT.